The 2 T cell receptor beta chains in this list originate from one sample, sequenced in a study of graft-versus-host responses after intestinal transplantation. The method was immunoSEQ multiplex PCR; TCRdb's version includes in-frame clones alone and lacks a portion of them. The sample lists tens of thousands of clones, about nine tenths occurring once. The antigens for these receptors are not known. The material sequenced was unstimulated CD4+ T cells sorted from spleen or lymph node cells, taken before intestinal transplant. These receptors all come from a human donor who received an intestinal transplant.

The chain joins TRBV4-3 to TRBJ2-5; D not certain. Germline V CDR1 and CDR2: LGHNA, YSLEER. This CDR3 comprises 15 residues. V lost 2 bases and J 2 bases, leaving 12 bases between the germline ends. In DNA, the CDR3 is TGCGCCAGCAGCCAATTGATCACTAAACAAGAGACCCAGTACTTC. Amino acid sequence: CASSQLITKQETQYF.

The rearrangement links TRBV9 to TRBJ2-3; 13 positions agree with TRBD2. J gave up 2 bases and V 0 bases, and 6 bases lay outside the gene matches. The V gene's germline CDR1 is SGDLS and CDR2 YYNGEE. The CDR3 totals 18 residues. CDR3 DNA: TGTGCCAGCAGCGTAGCTACTAGCGGGGGGGCCTTCACAGATACGCAGTATTTT. The encoded protein is CASSVATSGGAFTDTQYF.